The clone carrying this T cell receptor (beta chain) was observed once. This sample was included in a study of blood T cell repertoires in COVID-19. At the level of the study: Acute and convalescent COVID-19 samples came from the United States, Italy and Spain. T cells, B-cell-depleted T cells, or PBMCs provided the cDNA or gDNA that served as material.

How the authors handled the data: Scientists estimated how many nucleated cells there were by amplifying reference gene primers. The method was immunoSEQ multiplex PCR; TCRdb's version includes in-frame clones alone and lacks a portion of them. V and J calls and clone size come straight from that table; D and trimming were deduced from the DNA. This sample carries about 200,000 clones, around 84% of them seen once, and the ten largest clones take around 4.5%. The CDR3 has 16 amino acids. V lost 7 bases and J 0 bases, leaving 19 bases between the germline ends. Germline lookup yields CDR1 MDHEN and CDR2 SYDVKM.

The sequenced material came from peripheral blood. The source is a man aged 45-60 years with acute or convalescent COVID-19. The rearrangement links TRBV28 to TRBJ2-7; TRBD1 might be the D (9 bases). CDR3 loop: CASKLGGGQGSYEQYF. The CDR3 DNA sequence: TGTGCCAGCAAACTCGGGGGGGGACAGGGCTCCTACGAGCAGTACTTC. The full variable domain, completed using reference TRBV28 and TRBJ2-7, is DVKVTQSSRYLVKRTGEKVFLECVQDMDHENMFWYRQDPGLGLRLIYFSYDVKMKEKGDIPEGYSVSREKKERFSLILESASTNQTSMYLCASKLGGGQGSYEQYFGPGTRLTVT.